The next 23 T cell receptor beta chains were all read from a single sample in a study of T-cell memory formation after mild COVID-19. TCRdb analysed the 5' RACE reads with MiXCR anew, one entry per CDR3 protein. The sample holds 250,000 to 350,000 distinct CDR3 sequences, approximately 15% seen once. The specimen was PBMCs or a T cell subset sorted from them (not recorded which). All receptors come from a young man who had mild COVID-19 (a few samples of this study predate the infection). Cell type and time point are not known.

This clonotype was seen more than once but under ten times. This chain connects TRBV6-2 or TRBV6-3 to TRBJ1-5; no reliable D call. This CDR3 spans 15 amino acids. Germline lookup yields CDR1 MNHEY and CDR2 SVGEGT. Trimming pared 8 bases from V and 0 bases from J, leaving 14 bases between. In DNA form, the CDR3 reads TGTGCCAGCCGAACCCTCGGGGATAGCAATCAGCCCCAGCATTTT. Encoded protein: CASRTLGDSNQPQHF.

The chain links TRBV6-2 or TRBV6-3 to TRBJ2-2; 7 positions agree with TRBD2. The CDR3 sequence is 16 residues long. CDR1 is MNHEY, CDR2 SVGEGT, per germline. J lost 5 bases, V lost 3 bases, and 9 bases had no gene match. The DNA for the CDR3 is TGTGCCAGCAGTTATTCCGGACTAGTCGGGACCGGGGAGCTGTTTTTT. As protein: CASSYSGLVGTGELFF.

This clonotype showed up many times. V usage is TRBV20-1 and J usage is TRBJ2-3; D unclear. The V gene's germline CDR1 is DFQATT and CDR2 SNEGSKA (reference sequence). Trimming removed 6 bases from V and 2 bases from J, with 15 bases in between. The CDR3 has 14 residues. Here the CDR3 reads CSAARAVITDTQYF. DNA for the CDR3: TGCAGTGCCGCTAGGGCGGTAATCACAGATACGCAGTATTTT.

This clonotype occurred a few times. This chain joins TRBV28 and TRBJ2-2; perhaps TRBD1 as D (6 bases). V lost 7 bases, J lost 4 bases, and 13 bases lay in between. This CDR3 contains 14 residues. Germline V gene lookup returns CDR1 MDHEN and CDR2 SYDVKM. CDR3 bases: TGTGCCAGCACCACGACAGGCTCCACCGGGGAGCTGTTTTTT. Protein product: CASTTTGSTGELFF.

This clonotype occurred many times. The CDR3 nucleotides are TGTGCCAGCAGTCAGGATAACCGGCTATCCTGGTACTTC. Amino acids: CASSQDNRLSWYF. The chain uses TRBV12-3 or TRBV12-4 and TRBJ2-5; D is unresolved. Trimming took off 5 bases at V and 13 bases at J, with 20 bases between the two ends. The CDR3 is 13 amino acids.

The J gene is TRBJ1-2, the V gene TRBV4-1; 11 nucleotides align to TRBD1. Germline CDR1 MGHRA, CDR2 YSYEKL. V was pared by 4 bases and J by 5 bases, with 6 bases of the junction left unmatched. This CDR3 region has 15 residues. The CDR3 sequence: CASSPQDRGPYGYTF. The CDR3 DNA follows: TGCGCCAGCAGCCCGCAGGACAGGGGGCCTTATGGCTACACCTTC.

The chain carries TRBV6-6 and TRBJ1-6; D may be TRBD1 (6 bases). The germline gives CDR1 MNHNY, CDR2 SVGAGI (reference sequence). The CDR3 length is 14 residues. Trimming removed 8 bases at V and 8 bases at J, with 16 bases between. Here the CDR3 reads CASYPTGQDSPLHF. CDR3 DNA sequence: TGTGCCAGCTATCCTACAGGGCAGGATTCACCCCTCCACTTT.

The CDR3 coding sequence is TGTGCCAGCAACCGTAGGGGGAACACTGAAGCTTTCTTT. Protein sequence: CASNRRGNTEAFF. The chain is built from TRBV7-2 and TRBJ1-1; D may be TRBD1 (5 bases). The V gene lost 7 bases and the J gene lost 1 base, with 10 bases spanning the gap. The V gene's germline CDR1 is SGHTA and CDR2 FQGNSA. This CDR3 region has 13 residues.

Only a few counts were recorded for this clonotype. V and J are TRBV2 and TRBJ2-1; 7 bases agree with TRBD1. The CDR3 consists of 16 residues. Germline-derived CDR1 and CDR2 are SNHLY and FYNNEI. With V trimmed by 1 base and J by 3 bases, 6 bases remained unmatched. This CDR3 reads CASSEGQGSHYNEQFF. Written as DNA, the CDR3 is TGTGCCAGCAGTGAAGGACAGGGTTCCCACTACAATGAGCAGTTCTTC.

This clonotype was observed a handful of times. This chain links TRBV2 with TRBJ1-6, with unresolved D. The germline gives CDR1 SNHLY, CDR2 FYNNEI. CDR3 length: 15 residues. V lost 5 bases, J lost 10 bases, and 18 bases lay in between. CDR3 in amino acids: CASSSMKGPGSPLHF. In nucleotides, the CDR3 is TGTGCCAGCAGTTCCATGAAGGGCCCTGGGTCACCCCTCCACTTT.

This clonotype was counted only a few times. The rearrangement uses TRBV20-1 and TRBJ2-2, with D hard to call. Per germline, CDR1 DFQATT and CDR2 SNEGSKA (reference sequence). The CDR3 runs 14 residues. Trimming pared 3 bases from V and 4 bases from J, leaving 12 bases between. For the CDR3, the DNA is TGCAGTGCTAGTGACGGTGTCCGCACCGGGGAGCTGTTTTTT. The encoded protein is CSASDGVRTGELFF.

This clonotype was counted a few times. The chain carries TRBV9 and TRBJ2-1, with 9 bases aligning to TRBD2. Germline V lookup: CDR1 SGDLS, CDR2 YYNGEE. The CDR3 contains 17 residues. V dropped 0 bases and J dropped 6; count of bases not matched to a gene: 10. CDR3 sequence: CASSVGGISGGINEQFF. CDR3 bases: TGTGCCAGCAGCGTAGGGGGGATTAGCGGGGGTATCAATGAGCAGTTCTTC.

This chain joins TRBV6-5 and TRBJ2-7; TRBD2 is a possible D gene (6 bases). V lost 9 bases and J lost 3, with 15 bases in between. Germline assignment: CDR1 MNHEY and CDR2 SVGAGI. The CDR3 runs 13 residues. For the CDR3, the DNA is TGTGCCAGTGGGATGCGGGGCAACTACGAGCAGTACTTC. Translation gives CASGMRGNYEQYF.

This clonotype occurred a few times. V is TRBV6-5 and J is TRBJ2-6; D is uncertain. V gave up 4 bases and J gave up 0 bases, with 10 bases separating them. Germline CDR1 is MNHEY and CDR2 is SVGAGI. The CDR3 is 16 amino acids. The CDR3, as DNA: TGTGCCAGCAGTTCCTGGATGAACTCTGGGGCCAACGTCCTGACTTTC. Translation: CASSSWMNSGANVLTF.

The V gene is TRBV12-3 or TRBV12-4, the J gene TRBJ1-2; no firm D call. The germline V and J ends were trimmed by 3 bases and 7 bases, with 18 bases remaining between them. The CDR3 runs to 15 residues. CDR3 sequence: CASSFFGLQGSGYTF. CDR3 DNA sequence: TGTGCCAGCAGTTTTTTCGGGCTTCAAGGCTCTGGCTACACCTTC.

The chain is built from TRBV9 and TRBJ2-5, with D unclear. CDR3 length: 15 residues. Per the germline V gene, CDR1 is SGDLS and CDR2 is YYNGEE. Trimming stripped 0 bases from V and 1 base from J, with 10 bases between. The CDR3 loop is CASSVAGQTQETQYF. Written as DNA, the CDR3 is TGTGCCAGCAGCGTAGCTGGGCAGACCCAAGAGACCCAGTACTTC.

Only a few counts were recorded for this clonotype. V gene TRBV12-3 or TRBV12-4 combines with J gene TRBJ1-2; D is possibly TRBD1 (6 bases). Trimming took off 2 bases at V and 6 bases at J, with 13 bases between the two ends. The CDR3 totals 14 residues. The CDR3 nucleotides are TGTGCCAGCAGTTTAAACAGGGTGATCGATGGCTACACCTTC. Translated, it gives CASSLNRVIDGYTF.

The V and J genes are TRBV6-5 and TRBJ1-2; 9 nucleotides agree with TRBD1. The CDR3 loop spans 14 amino acids. The V gene's germline CDR1 is MNHEY and CDR2 SVGAGI. V shed 6 bases and J 8 bases; nucleotides not matched to a gene: 10. The CDR3 DNA reads TGTGCCAGCAGGCGTACACAGGGGGCTGACGGCTACACCTTC. Translation: CASRRTQGADGYTF.

This clonotype was observed a few times. The chain recombines TRBV23-1 with TRBJ2-2; D is undetermined. TRBV23-1 is an open reading frame whose function is uncertain. The V and J ends lost 7 bases and 0 bases respectively, with 15 bases between them. The length of the CDR3 is 16 residues. CDR3 DNA sequence: TGCGCCAGCATCACCCCTCTTGTCACGAACACCGGGGAGCTGTTTTTT. It is translated as CASITPLVTNTGELFF.

The chain carries TRBV9 and TRBJ2-5; tentatively, D is TRBD1 (5 bases). Germline V CDR1 and CDR2: SGDLS, YYNGEE. The CDR3 totals 14 residues. With 0 bases removed from V and 7 bases from J, the gap between germline ends came to 13 bases. CDR3 DNA: TGTGCCAGCAGCGTAGCTGGGGCCCTTGGGACCCAGTACTTC. This gives the protein CASSVAGALGTQYF. Full variable domain (remainder filled in from reference TRBV9 and TRBJ2-5): DSGVTQTPKHLITATGQRVTLRCSPRSGDLSVYWYQQSLDQGLQFLIQYYNGEERAKGNILERFSAQQFPDLHSELNLSSLELGDSALYFCASSVAGALGTQYFGPGTRLLVL.

This chain links TRBV7-9 with TRBJ1-1; D may be TRBD1 (5 bases). This CDR3 contains 16 residues. V lost 1 base and J lost 0, with 12 bases in between. Germline assignment: CDR1 SEHNR and CDR2 FQNEAQ (reference sequence). CDR3 protein: CASSLDPRGMNTEAFF. For the CDR3, the DNA is TGTGCCAGCAGCTTAGACCCTCGGGGCATGAACACTGAAGCTTTCTTT.

The chain combines TRBV10-2 with TRBJ1-4; D possibly corresponds to TRBD1 (5 bases). The CDR3 has 12 amino acids. Trimming cost V 8 bases and J 7 bases, with 11 bases left between them. From germline, CDR1 is WSHSY and CDR2 SAAADI. The DNA for the CDR3 is TGCGCCAGCTGCCGGGGGGGTGAAAAACTGTTTTTT. This translates into CASCRGGEKLFF.

This clonotype was detected only a few times. The chain joins TRBV7-9 to TRBJ2-1; no clear D. V was cut by 5 bases and J by 7 bases, with 6 bases left in between. The CDR3 has 11 residues. Looked up from germline, CDR1 is SEHNR and CDR2 is FQNEAQ (reference sequence). The CDR3: CASSGPNEQFF. DNA for the CDR3: TGTGCCAGCAGCGGACCAAATGAGCAGTTCTTC.